This TCR beta chain was obtained from a study of blood T cell repertoires in COVID-19. Study-level background: Samples of COVID-19 (acute and convalescent) were obtained from the United States, Italy and Spain. In each case, the material was cDNA or gDNA derived from T cells, B-cell-depleted T cells, or PBMCs.

Under the authors' procedure: Estimation of nucleated cell counts relied on the amplification of reference gene primers. Measured with immunoSEQ multiplex PCR; TCRdb has only the in-frame clones, and not every one. V and J calls and clone size come straight from that table; D and trimming were deduced from the DNA. The sample includes about 260,000 clones, about 88% seen only once; the top ten take 3.5% to 4%. V was cut by 1 base and J by 0 bases, with 12 bases left in between. There are 15 residues in the CDR3. Germline CDR1 is GTSNPN and CDR2 is SVGIG (reference sequence). This TCR derives from a man aged 18 to 30 with active or convalescent COVID-19. The sample was peripheral blood. This sequence joins TRBV30 and TRBJ2-5, with a possible D match to TRBD1 (6 bases). The chain's CDR3 is CAWSEGTSDQETQYF. For the CDR3, the DNA is TGTGCCTGGAGTGAGGGGACAAGCGACCAAGAGACCCAGTACTTC.